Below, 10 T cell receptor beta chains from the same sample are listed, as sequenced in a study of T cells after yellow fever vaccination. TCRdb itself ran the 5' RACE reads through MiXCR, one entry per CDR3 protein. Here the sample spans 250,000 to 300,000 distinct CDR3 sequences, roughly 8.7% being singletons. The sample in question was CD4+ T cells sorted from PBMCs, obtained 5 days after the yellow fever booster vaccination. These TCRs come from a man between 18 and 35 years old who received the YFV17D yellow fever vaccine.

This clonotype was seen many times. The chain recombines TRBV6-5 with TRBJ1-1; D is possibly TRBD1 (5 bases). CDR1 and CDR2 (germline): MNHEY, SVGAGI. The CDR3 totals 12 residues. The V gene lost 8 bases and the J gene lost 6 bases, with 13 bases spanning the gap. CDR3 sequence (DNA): TGTGCCAGCCGCCAGACAGCGTCTGAAGCTTTCTTT. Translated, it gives CASRQTASEAFF.

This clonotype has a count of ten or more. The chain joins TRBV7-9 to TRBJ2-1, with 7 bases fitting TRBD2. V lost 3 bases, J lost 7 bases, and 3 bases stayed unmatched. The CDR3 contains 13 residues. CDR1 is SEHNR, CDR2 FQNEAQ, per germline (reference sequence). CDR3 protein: CASSLGGVNEQFF. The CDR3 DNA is TGTGCCAGCAGCTTGGGGGGGGTTAATGAGCAGTTCTTC.

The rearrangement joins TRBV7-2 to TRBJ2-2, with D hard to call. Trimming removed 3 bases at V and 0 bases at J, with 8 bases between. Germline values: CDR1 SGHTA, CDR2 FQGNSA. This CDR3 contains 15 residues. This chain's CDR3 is CASSFQQSNTGELFF. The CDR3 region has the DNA TGTGCCAGCAGCTTCCAACAGTCGAACACCGGGGAGCTGTTTTTT.

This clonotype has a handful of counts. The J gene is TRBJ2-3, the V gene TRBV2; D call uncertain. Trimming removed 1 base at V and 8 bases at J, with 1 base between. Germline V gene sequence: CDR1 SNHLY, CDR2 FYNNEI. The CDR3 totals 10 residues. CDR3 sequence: CASSEVTQYF. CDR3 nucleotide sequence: TGTGCCAGCAGTGAAGTTACGCAGTATTTT.

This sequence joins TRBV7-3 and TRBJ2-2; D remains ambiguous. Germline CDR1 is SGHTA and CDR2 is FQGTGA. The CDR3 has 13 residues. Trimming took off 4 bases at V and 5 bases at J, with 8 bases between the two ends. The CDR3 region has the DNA TGTGCCAGCAGCTCCCCCTCAACCGGGGAGCTGTTTTTT. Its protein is CASSSPSTGELFF.

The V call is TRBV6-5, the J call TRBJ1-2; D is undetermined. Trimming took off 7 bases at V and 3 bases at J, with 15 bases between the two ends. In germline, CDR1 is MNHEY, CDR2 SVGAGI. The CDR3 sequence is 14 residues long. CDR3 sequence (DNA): TGTGCCAGCACCCACAAGTTTGGCGACTATGGCTACACCTTC. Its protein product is CASTHKFGDYGYTF.

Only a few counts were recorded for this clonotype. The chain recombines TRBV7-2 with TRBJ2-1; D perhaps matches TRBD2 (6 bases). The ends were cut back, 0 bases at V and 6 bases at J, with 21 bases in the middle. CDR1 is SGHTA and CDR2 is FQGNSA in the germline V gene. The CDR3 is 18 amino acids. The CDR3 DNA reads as TGTGCCAGCAGCTTAGCGGGGGGAAACCCCCCACAATTCAATGAGCAGTTCTTC. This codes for CASSLAGGNPPQFNEQFF.

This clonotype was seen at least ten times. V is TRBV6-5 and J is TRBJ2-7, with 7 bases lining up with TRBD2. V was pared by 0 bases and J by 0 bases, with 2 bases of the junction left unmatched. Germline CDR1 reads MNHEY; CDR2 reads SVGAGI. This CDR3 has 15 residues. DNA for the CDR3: TGTGCCAGCAGTTACTCGCCTAGCGGCTCCTACGAGCAGTACTTC. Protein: CASSYSPSGSYEQYF.

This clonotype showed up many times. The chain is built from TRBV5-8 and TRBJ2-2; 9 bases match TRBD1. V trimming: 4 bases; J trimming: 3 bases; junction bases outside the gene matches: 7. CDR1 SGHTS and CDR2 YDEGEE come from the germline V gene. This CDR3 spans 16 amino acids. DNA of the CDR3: TGTGCCAGCAGCCGATGGACAGGGGACGACACCGGGGAGCTGTTTTTT. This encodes CASSRWTGDDTGELFF.

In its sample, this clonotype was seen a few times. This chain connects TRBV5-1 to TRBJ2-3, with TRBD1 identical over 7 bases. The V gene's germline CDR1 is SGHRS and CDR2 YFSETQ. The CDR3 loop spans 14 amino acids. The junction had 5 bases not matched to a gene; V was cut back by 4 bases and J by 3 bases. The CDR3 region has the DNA TGCGCCAGCAGCGGATGGACAGGAACAGATACGCAGTATTTT. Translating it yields CASSGWTGTDTQYF.